This T cell receptor (beta chain) was recovered during a study of control samples from healthy donors and cancer patients. Losses at the gene ends were 0 bases for V and 2 bases for J; bases not matched to a gene: 2. This CDR3 comprises 14 residues. Germline CDR1 SGHRS, CDR2 YFSETQ. As to this clone: Additional DNA sequences in this sample encode the identical CDR3.

TCRdb's copy holds only in-frame clones and misses some; the assay was immunoSEQ multiplex PCR. Recorded here are about 190,000 clones; the top ten clones represent more than 2%. The sequenced sample was blood. This TCR was sampled from a woman in her 30s in good health. The chain links TRBV5-1 to TRBJ2-7, with TRBD1 identical over 7 bases. Here the CDR3 DNA reads TGCGCCAGCAGCTTGGGACAGGGCCCCTACGAGCAGTACTTC. Translated, it gives CASSLGQGPYEQYF.